Each of the 30 T cell receptor beta chains below was sequenced from the same sample in a study of T cell responses to AZD1222 COVID-19 vaccine. Repertoires were generated with immunoSEQ multiplex PCR, while TCRdb's copy carries only in-frame clones and drops some. The table records 90,000 to 150,000 clones, less than 90% of them present only once. The specimen was peripheral blood, collected on day 0 of AZD1222 vaccination. The receptor source for this set is an adult in good health.

With regard to this clone: This sample also contains other DNA sequences that code for the same CDR3. J is TRBJ1-1 and V is TRBV2; 7 bases are a match to TRBD1. V was clipped by 4 bases and J by 2 bases; unmatched bases: 1. The CDR3 loop spans 13 amino acids. Looked up from germline, CDR1 is SNHLY and CDR2 is FYNNEI. The DNA of the CDR3 is TGTGCCAGCAGTGGACAGGGAAACACTGAAGCTTTCTTT. Translating it yields CASSGQGNTEAFF.

The chain uses TRBV4-2 and TRBJ2-5, with D uncertain. V gave up 4 bases and J gave up 5 bases, with 11 bases separating them. From germline, CDR1 is LGHNA and CDR2 YNFKEQ. This CDR3 has 13 amino acids. CDR3: CASSPRPRETQYF. CDR3 nucleotide sequence: TGTGCCAGCAGCCCAAGGCCCAGGGAGACCCAGTACTTC.

This sequence joins TRBV6-4 and TRBJ2-7, with a weak D call TRBD1 (6 bases). Germline CDR1 MRHNA, CDR2 SNTAGT. The CDR3 spans 16 residues. The germline V and J ends were trimmed by 2 bases and 4 bases, with 18 bases remaining between them. CDR3 sequence reads: CASSDVGPRGRYEQYF. Written as DNA, the CDR3 is TGTGCCAGCAGTGACGTGGGGCCAAGGGGGAGATACGAGCAGTACTTC.

This chain links TRBV6-6 with TRBJ1-1; possibly TRBD1 for D (5 bases). V lost 6 bases, J lost 1 base, and 18 bases lay in between. Germline lookup yields CDR1 MNHNY and CDR2 SVGAGI (reference sequence). This CDR3 region has 16 residues. CDR3 in DNA: TGTGCCAGCAGACCTTTACAGCTTAGGGGGAACACTGAAGCTTTCTTT. Translating it yields CASRPLQLRGNTEAFF.

In this sample, this clone turned up once. The chain uses TRBV3-1 (or the pseudogene TRBV3-2) and TRBJ2-7; TRBD2 matches at 10 bases. The CDR3 spans 17 residues. Germline V gene sequence: CDR1 LGHDT, CDR2 YNNKEL (reference sequence). V shed 0 bases, J shed 7 bases, and the junction held 12 bases outside the gene matches. This CDR3 is CASSQDTSGRAWGEQYF. For the CDR3, the DNA is TGTGCCAGCAGCCAAGATACGAGCGGGAGGGCCTGGGGTGAGCAGTACTTC.

The chain is built from TRBV28 and TRBJ1-1; D is undetermined. Looked up from germline, CDR1 is MDHEN and CDR2 is SYDVKM. Trimming pared 2 bases from V and 2 bases from J, leaving 9 bases between. The CDR3 loop spans 14 amino acids. DNA of the CDR3: TGTGCCAGCAGTTTAGTTGGCAAAAACACTGAAGCTTTCTTT. The encoded protein is CASSLVGKNTEAFF.

The rearrangement uses TRBV9 and TRBJ2-5; 14 bases are a match to TRBD2. The CDR3 contains 18 residues. Germline CDR1 is SGDLS and CDR2 is YYNGEE. V was pared by 6 bases and J by 1 base, with 11 bases of the junction left unmatched. The CDR3: CASTSGTSGSSPQETQYF. Written as DNA, the CDR3 is TGTGCCAGCACCTCCGGGACTAGCGGGAGTTCGCCCCAAGAGACCCAGTACTTC.

This clone was counted only a few times. The rearrangement joins TRBV11-3 to TRBJ2-1; D not resolved. Germline CDR1 is SGHNT and CDR2 is YENEEA. The V end was cut by 0 bases, the J end by 8 bases, with 8 bases between. CDR3 length: 13 residues. The CDR3 DNA is TGTGCCAGCAGCTTAGAGGTAGTCGATGAGCAGTTCTTC. Its translation is CASSLEVVDEQFF.

V usage is TRBV11-2 and J usage is TRBJ2-7; D remains ambiguous. The germline CDR1 and CDR2 sequences are SGHAT and FQNNGV. Trimming pared 5 bases from V and 3 bases from J, leaving 17 bases between. This CDR3 spans 15 amino acids. CDR3 coding DNA: TGTGCCAGCAGCCCCCTACAGTTATCCCGCTACGAGCAGTACTTC. Translating it yields CASSPLQLSRYEQYF.

The J gene is TRBJ2-7, the V gene TRBV25-1, with D perhaps matching TRBD1 (6 bases). Trimming cost V 6 bases and J 2 bases, with 17 bases left between them. Looked up from germline, CDR1 is MGHDK and CDR2 is SYGVNS. There are 15 residues in the CDR3. CDR3 nucleotides: TGTGCCAGCAGCGAAGGGGGTTGGGACACCTACGAGCAGTACTTC. This translates into CASSEGGWDTYEQYF.

This sequence joins TRBV27 and TRBJ2-2, with D perhaps given as TRBD1 or TRBD2 (6 bases each). This CDR3 has 17 residues. V was clipped by 2 bases and J by 1 base, with 14 bases between them. From germline, CDR1 is MNHEY and CDR2 SMNVEV (reference sequence). For the CDR3, the DNA is TGTGCCAGCAGTTTACCCGCGGGACACGGGAACACCGGGGAGCTGTTTTTT. As protein: CASSLPAGHGNTGELFF.

V and J are TRBV27 and TRBJ2-4; tentatively, D is TRBD2 (6 bases). This CDR3 has 14 residues. Deletions cut 6 bases from V and 5 bases from J, with 14 bases between. Germline values: CDR1 MNHEY, CDR2 SMNVEV (reference sequence). The CDR3 sequence is CASRPAGRENIQYF. CDR3 coding DNA: TGTGCCAGCAGACCGGCGGGGCGGGAAAACATTCAGTACTTC.

The CDR3 nucleotides are TGTGCCAGCAGCTTGACAGGCAGAGATACGCAGTATTTT. This sequence encodes CASSLTGRDTQYF. V is TRBV7-3 and J is TRBJ2-3; D is possibly TRBD1 (6 bases). This CDR3 contains 13 residues. The germline V gene encodes CDR1 SGHTA and CDR2 FQGTGA. V dropped 3 bases and J dropped 5 bases, with 9 bases sitting between them.

The chain is built from TRBV28 and TRBJ2-2; TRBD2 is a possible D gene (7 bases). The CDR3 extends over 15 amino acids. V dropped 6 bases and J dropped 3 bases, with 14 bases sitting between them. Germline CDR1 and CDR2: MDHEN and SYDVKM. The CDR3: CASSPGGGHTGELFF. The CDR3 DNA reads as TGTGCCAGCAGCCCGGGGGGCGGGCACACCGGGGAGCTGTTTTTT.

V is TRBV7-9 and J is TRBJ1-5; 9 nucleotides agree with TRBD1. V trimming: 4 bases; J trimming: 5 bases; junction bases outside the gene matches: 6. Germline lookup yields CDR1 SEHNR and CDR2 FQNEAQ (reference sequence). The CDR3 sequence is 15 residues long. The CDR3 DNA reads TGTGCCAGCAGCTCAGCGGACAGGGGTTATCAGCCCCAGCATTTT. It yields the protein CASSSADRGYQPQHF.

The chain is built from TRBV19 and TRBJ2-2; TRBD1 matches at 10 bases. Per germline, CDR1 LNHDA and CDR2 SQIVND (reference sequence). The CDR3 consists of 15 residues. Trimming took 7 bases from V and 8 from J; bases not matched to a gene: 10. CDR3 amino acids: CASTRDRGREGELFF. CDR3 coding DNA: TGTGCCAGTACTCGAGACAGGGGGCGCGAAGGGGAGCTGTTTTTT.

The chain couples TRBV5-8 to TRBJ2-3; D call uncertain. V was pared by 1 base and J by 4 bases, with 7 bases between. The CDR3 sequence is 13 residues long. Germline CDR1 SGHTS, CDR2 YDEGEE. The CDR3: CASSLYKADTQYF. The CDR3 DNA follows: TGTGCCAGCAGCTTGTACAAGGCAGATACGCAGTATTTT. The variable domain in full, with the rest retrieved from reference TRBV5-8 and TRBJ2-3, is EAGVTQSPTHLIKTRGQQATLRCSPISGHTSVYWYQQALGLGLQFLLWYDEGEERNRGNFPPRFSGRQFPNYSSELNVNALELEDSALYLCASSLYKADTQYFGPGTRLTVL.

J is TRBJ2-2 and V is TRBV9; maybe TRBD1 (6 bases). The V and J ends lost 7 bases and 4 bases respectively, with 14 bases between them. Germline lookup yields CDR1 SGDLS and CDR2 YYNGEE. The CDR3 totals 14 residues. The CDR3 loop reads CASHPGEITGELFF. In nucleotides, the CDR3 is TGTGCCAGCCATCCAGGGGAGATCACCGGGGAGCTGTTTTTT.

The chain is built from TRBV30 and TRBJ1-5; D might be TRBD1 (5 bases). V was shortened by 1 base and J by 0 bases, with 16 bases between the two germline ends. This CDR3 has 17 residues. The germline CDR1 and CDR2 sequences are GTSNPN and SVGIG (reference sequence). CDR3 DNA sequence: TGTGCCTGGAGTGCTTTAGAGGGACTACATAGCAATCAGCCCCAGCATTTT. Residues: CAWSALEGLHSNQPQHF.

The chain employs TRBV7-3 and TRBJ2-3; 7 bases agree with TRBD2. The junction had 14 bases not matched to a gene; V was cut back by 5 bases and J by 3 bases. CDR3 length: 17 residues. Germline CDR1 and CDR2: SGHTA and FQGTGA. CDR3 DNA sequence: TGTGCCAGCAGCCACCCCAGCTTGCGGGAGTTGACAGATACGCAGTATTTT. Encoded protein: CASSHPSLRELTDTQYF. Filled out from reference TRBV7-3 and TRBJ2-3, the complete variable domain reads GAGVSQTPSNKVTEKGKYVELRCDPISGHTALYWYRQSLGQGPEFLIYFQGTGAADDSGLPNDRFFAVRPEGSVSTLKIQRTERGDSAVYLCASSHPSLRELTDTQYFGPGTRLTVL.

The rearrangement links TRBV7-8 to TRBJ2-7, with D unresolved. The CDR3 loop spans 12 amino acids. CDR1 is SGHVS, CDR2 FQNEAQ, per germline. V dropped 1 base and J dropped 5 bases, with 6 bases sitting between them. The CDR3 DNA follows: TGTGCCAGCAGCTTAGACGAACACGAGCAGTACTTC. It translates to CASSLDEHEQYF.

The chain links TRBV19 to TRBJ2-7; 10 nucleotides match TRBD2. J gave up 5 bases and V 10 bases, and 11 bases lay outside the gene matches. Germline CDR1 reads LNHDA; CDR2 reads SQIVND (reference sequence). The CDR3 runs 14 residues. For the CDR3, the DNA is TGTGCCACCACAGCGGGAGGGAGCGGAAACGAGCAGTACTTC. Its translation is CATTAGGSGNEQYF.

The V and J genes are TRBV5-1 and TRBJ2-3, with D tentatively TRBD1 (6 bases). This CDR3 has 16 residues. From germline, CDR1 is SGHRS and CDR2 YFSETQ. Trimming took 1 base from V and 1 from J, leaving 13 bases between them. DNA for the CDR3: TGCGCCAGCAGCTTGAAGGGGGAGTGGGGCACAGATACGCAGTATTTT. It encodes CASSLKGEWGTDTQYF.

This clone has a single count. The chain joins TRBV13 to TRBJ1-1, with 10 bases aligning to TRBD1. This CDR3 spans 15 amino acids. CDR1 is PRHDT, CDR2 FYEKMQ, per germline (reference sequence). The V gene end was trimmed by 5 bases and the J gene end by 1 base; junction bases not matched to a gene: 4. CDR3 sequence reads: CASSPGQGPNTEAFF. CDR3 DNA: TGTGCCAGCAGCCCGGGACAGGGGCCGAACACTGAAGCTTTCTTT.

The count of this clone is one. This sequence joins TRBV27 and TRBJ1-2; D gene ambiguous. The CDR3 contains 15 residues. Germline loops: CDR1 MNHEY, CDR2 SMNVEV (reference sequence). V dropped 2 bases and J dropped 0 bases, with 10 bases sitting between them. The CDR3 DNA is TGTGCCAGCAGTTTAAGGGCACTCTCTAACTATGGCTACACCTTC. It is translated as CASSLRALSNYGYTF.

The rearrangement joins TRBV18 to TRBJ1-5; a possible D gene is TRBD1 (6 bases). Deletions cut 3 bases from V and 7 bases from J, with 10 bases between. The CDR3 spans 13 residues. Germline assignment: CDR1 KGHSH and CDR2 LQKENI. As DNA, the CDR3 is TGTGCCAGCTCACCGGCAGGGGTGCAGCCCCAGCATTTT. Translating it yields CASSPAGVQPQHF.

The V and J genes are TRBV6-1 and TRBJ2-3; D may be TRBD1 (6 bases). Per the germline V gene, CDR1 is MNHNS and CDR2 is SASEGT. The germline V and J ends were trimmed by 2 bases and 9 bases, with 24 bases remaining between them. The CDR3 has 17 residues. The CDR3 reads CASSEPLLLGETGTQYF. CDR3 DNA sequence: TGTGCCAGCAGTGAACCCCTTCTCTTGGGGGAGACAGGAACGCAGTATTTT.

The chain recombines TRBV19 with TRBJ1-5; D is unclear. The germline gives CDR1 LNHDA, CDR2 SQIVND (reference sequence). Trimming took 3 bases from V and 2 from J, leaving 14 bases between them. This CDR3 is built from 16 residues. CDR3 sequence: CASSILGSGGNQPQHF. In nucleotides, the CDR3 is TGTGCCAGTAGTATTTTAGGGTCTGGCGGCAATCAGCCCCAGCATTTT.

This clone appeared a single time. The chain links TRBV7-9 to TRBJ2-1; possibly TRBD2 for D (6 bases). CDR1 and CDR2 (germline): SEHNR, FQNEAQ (reference sequence). Trimming shortened V by 4 bases and J by 8 bases, and 21 bases separated the two germline ends. The CDR3 is 16 residues long. CDR3 region: CASSYESGPPRDEQFF. In DNA form, the CDR3 reads TGTGCCAGCAGCTACGAAAGCGGGCCCCCTAGGGATGAGCAGTTCTTC. Together with reference TRBV7-9 and TRBJ2-1, the CDR3 gives the full variable domain: DTGVSQNPRHKITKRGQNVTFRCDPISEHNRLYWYRQTLGQGPEFLTYFQNEAQLEKSRLLSDRFSAERPKGSFSTLEIQRTEQGDSAMYLCASSYESGPPRDEQFFGPGTRLTVL.

The chain couples TRBV19 to TRBJ1-2; 8 bases are shared with TRBD1. The germline CDR1 and CDR2 sequences are LNHDA and SQIVND (reference sequence). The CDR3 is 17 amino acids. V trimming: 5 bases; J trimming: 6 bases; junction bases outside the gene matches: 17. CDR3 sequence reads: CASSPSSRATGGHGYTF. The CDR3 bases are TGTGCCAGTAGTCCCTCGAGCCGTGCTACAGGGGGGCATGGCTACACCTTC.